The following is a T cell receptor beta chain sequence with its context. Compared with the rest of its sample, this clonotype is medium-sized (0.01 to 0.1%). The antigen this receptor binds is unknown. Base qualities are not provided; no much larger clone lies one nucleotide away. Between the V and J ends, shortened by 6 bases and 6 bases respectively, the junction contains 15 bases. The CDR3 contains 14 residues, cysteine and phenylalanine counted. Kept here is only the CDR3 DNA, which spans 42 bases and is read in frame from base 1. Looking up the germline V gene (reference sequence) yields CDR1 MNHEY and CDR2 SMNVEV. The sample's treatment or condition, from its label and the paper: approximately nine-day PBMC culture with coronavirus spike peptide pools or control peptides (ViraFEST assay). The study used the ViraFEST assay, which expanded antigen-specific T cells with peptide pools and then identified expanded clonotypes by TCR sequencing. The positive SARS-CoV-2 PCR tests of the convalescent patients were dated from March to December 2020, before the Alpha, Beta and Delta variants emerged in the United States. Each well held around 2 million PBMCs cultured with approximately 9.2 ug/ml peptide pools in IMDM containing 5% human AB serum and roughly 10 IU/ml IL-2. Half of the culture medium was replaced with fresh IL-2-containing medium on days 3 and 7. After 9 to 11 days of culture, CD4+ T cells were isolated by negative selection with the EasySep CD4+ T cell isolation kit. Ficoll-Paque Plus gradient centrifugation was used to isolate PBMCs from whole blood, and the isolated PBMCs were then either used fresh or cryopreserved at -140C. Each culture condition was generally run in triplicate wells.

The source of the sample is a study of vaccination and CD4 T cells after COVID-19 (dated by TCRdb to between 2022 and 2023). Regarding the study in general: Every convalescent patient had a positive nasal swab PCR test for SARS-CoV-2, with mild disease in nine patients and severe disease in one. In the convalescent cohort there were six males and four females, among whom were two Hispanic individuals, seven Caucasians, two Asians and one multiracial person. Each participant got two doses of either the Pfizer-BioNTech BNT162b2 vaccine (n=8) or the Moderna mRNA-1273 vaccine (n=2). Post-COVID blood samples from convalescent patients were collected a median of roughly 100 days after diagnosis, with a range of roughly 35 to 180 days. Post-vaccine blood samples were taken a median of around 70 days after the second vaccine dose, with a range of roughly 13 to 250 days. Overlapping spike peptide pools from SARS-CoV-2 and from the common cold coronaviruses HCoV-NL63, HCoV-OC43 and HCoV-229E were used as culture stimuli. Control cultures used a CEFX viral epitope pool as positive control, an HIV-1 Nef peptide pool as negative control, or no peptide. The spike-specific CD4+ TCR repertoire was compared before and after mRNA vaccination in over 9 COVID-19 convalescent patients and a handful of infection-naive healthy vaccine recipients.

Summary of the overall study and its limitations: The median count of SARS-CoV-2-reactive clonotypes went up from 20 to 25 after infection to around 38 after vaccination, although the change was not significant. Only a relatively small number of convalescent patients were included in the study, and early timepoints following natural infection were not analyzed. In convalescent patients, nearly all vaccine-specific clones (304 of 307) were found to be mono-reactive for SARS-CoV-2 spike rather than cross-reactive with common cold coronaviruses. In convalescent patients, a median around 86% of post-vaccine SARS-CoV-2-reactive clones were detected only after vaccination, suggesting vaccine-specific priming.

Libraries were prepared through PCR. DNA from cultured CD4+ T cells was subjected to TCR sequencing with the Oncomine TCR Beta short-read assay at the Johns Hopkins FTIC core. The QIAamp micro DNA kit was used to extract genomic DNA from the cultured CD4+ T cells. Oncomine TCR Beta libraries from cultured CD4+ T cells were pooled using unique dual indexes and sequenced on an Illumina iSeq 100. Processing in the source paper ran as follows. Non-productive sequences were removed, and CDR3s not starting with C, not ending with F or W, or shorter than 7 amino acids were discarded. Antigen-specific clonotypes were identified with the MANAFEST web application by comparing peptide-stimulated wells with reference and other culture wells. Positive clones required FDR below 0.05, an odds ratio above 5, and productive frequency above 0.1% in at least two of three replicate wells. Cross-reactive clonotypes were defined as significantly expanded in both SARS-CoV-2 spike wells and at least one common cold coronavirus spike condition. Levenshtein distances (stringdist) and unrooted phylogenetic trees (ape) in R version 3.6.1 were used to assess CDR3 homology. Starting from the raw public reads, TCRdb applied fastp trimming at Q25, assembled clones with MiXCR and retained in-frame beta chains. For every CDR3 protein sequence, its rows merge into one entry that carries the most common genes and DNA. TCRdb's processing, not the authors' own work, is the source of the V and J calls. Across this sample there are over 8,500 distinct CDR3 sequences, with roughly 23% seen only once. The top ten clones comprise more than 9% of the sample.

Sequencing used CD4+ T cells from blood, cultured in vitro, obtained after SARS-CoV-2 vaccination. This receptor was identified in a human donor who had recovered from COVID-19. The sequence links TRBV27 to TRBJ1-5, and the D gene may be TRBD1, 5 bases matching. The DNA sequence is TGTGCCAGCAGCCGTGAGGGGTTTGGTCAGCCCCAGCATTTT. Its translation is CASSREGFGQPQHF.